This T cell receptor beta chain was captured by sequencing in a study of blood T cell repertoires in COVID-19. This CDR3 spans 14 amino acids. Germline-derived CDR1 and CDR2 are KGHSH and LQKENI. The germline V and J ends were trimmed by 3 bases and 5 bases, with 11 bases remaining between them. Libraries were prepared by immunoSEQ multiplex PCR; TCRdb keeps only in-frame clonotypes and omits some of them. The sample holds 250,000 to 350,000 clones, over 70% seen once. What was sequenced was peripheral blood. The chain has TRBV18 and TRBJ2-1; possible D gene TRBD2, 6 bases. The TCR was taken from a woman between 45 and 65 years old with acute or convalescent COVID-19. The chain's CDR3 is CASSPTGVDNEQFF. CDR3 bases: TGTGCCAGCTCACCTACGGGAGTGGACAATGAGCAGTTCTTC.